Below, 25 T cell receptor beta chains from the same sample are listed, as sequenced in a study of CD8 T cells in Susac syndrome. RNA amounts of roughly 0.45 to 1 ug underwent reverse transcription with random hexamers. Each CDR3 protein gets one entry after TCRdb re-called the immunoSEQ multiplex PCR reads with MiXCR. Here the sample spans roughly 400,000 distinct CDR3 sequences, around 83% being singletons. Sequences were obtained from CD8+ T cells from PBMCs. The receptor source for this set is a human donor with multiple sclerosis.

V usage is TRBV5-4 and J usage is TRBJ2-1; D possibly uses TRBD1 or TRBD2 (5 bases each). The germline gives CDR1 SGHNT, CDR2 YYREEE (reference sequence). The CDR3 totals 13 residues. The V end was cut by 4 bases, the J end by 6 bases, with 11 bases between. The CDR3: CASSPPGSNEQFF. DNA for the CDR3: TGTGCCAGCAGCCCCCCAGGGAGCAATGAGCAGTTCTTC.

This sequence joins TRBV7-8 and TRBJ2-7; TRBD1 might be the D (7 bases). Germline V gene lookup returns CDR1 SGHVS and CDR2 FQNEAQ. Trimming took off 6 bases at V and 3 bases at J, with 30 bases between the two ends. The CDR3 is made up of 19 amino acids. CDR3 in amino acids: CASSPGGGGTPPSYYEQYF. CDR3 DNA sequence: TGTGCCAGCAGTCCAGGGGGTGGGGGGACACCGCCATCCTACTACGAGCAGTACTTC. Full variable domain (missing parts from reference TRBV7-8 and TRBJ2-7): GAGVSQSPRYKVAKRGQDVALRCDPISGHVSLFWYQQALGQGPEFLTYFQNEAQLDKSGLPSDRFFAERPEGSVSTLKIQRTQQEDSAVYLCASSPGGGGTPPSYYEQYFGPGTRLTVT.

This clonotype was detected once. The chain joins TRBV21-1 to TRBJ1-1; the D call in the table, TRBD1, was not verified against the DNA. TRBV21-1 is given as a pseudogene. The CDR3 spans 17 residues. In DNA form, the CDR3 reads TGTGCCAGCAGCAAAGCGCGTGGATACAGGGATAACACTGAAGCTTTCTTT. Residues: CASSKARGYRDNTEAFF.

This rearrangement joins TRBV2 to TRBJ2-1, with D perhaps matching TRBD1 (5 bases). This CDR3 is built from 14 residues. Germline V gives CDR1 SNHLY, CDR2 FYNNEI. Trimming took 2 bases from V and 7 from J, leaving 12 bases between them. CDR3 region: CASSEFAGRNEQFF. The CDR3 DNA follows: TGTGCCAGCAGTGAATTTGCAGGGCGTAATGAGCAGTTCTTC.

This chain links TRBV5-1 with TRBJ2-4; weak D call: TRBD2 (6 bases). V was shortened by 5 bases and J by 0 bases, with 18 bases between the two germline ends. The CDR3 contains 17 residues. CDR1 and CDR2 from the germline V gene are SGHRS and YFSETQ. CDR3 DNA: TGCGCCAGCAGACCAACGGCGGGGACTCAAGCCAAAAACATTCAGTACTTC. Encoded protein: CASRPTAGTQAKNIQYF.

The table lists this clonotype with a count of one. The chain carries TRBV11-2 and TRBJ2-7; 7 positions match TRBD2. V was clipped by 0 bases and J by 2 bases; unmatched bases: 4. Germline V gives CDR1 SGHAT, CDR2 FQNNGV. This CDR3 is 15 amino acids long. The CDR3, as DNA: TGTGCCAGCAGCTTAGAAGTGGGAGGGCCCTACGAGCAGTACTTC. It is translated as CASSLEVGGPYEQYF.

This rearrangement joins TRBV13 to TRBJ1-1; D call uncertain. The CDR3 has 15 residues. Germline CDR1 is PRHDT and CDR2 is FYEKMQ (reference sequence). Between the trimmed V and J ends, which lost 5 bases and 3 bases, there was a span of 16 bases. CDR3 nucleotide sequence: TGTGCCAGCAGCCGCCCTTTTGCTAGGGACACTGAAGCTTTCTTT. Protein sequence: CASSRPFARDTEAFF. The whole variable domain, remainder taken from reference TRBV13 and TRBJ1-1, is AAGVIQSPRHLIKEKRETATLKCYPIPRHDTVYWYQQGPGQDPQFLISFYEKMQSDKGSIPDRFSAQQFSDYHSELNMSSLELGDSALYFCASSRPFARDTEAFFGQGTRLTVV.

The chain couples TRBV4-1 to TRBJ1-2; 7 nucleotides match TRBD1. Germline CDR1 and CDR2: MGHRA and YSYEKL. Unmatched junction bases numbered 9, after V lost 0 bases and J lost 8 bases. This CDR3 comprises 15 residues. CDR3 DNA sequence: TGCGCCAGCAGCCAAGAGCAAGACAGGGATGAAGGCTACACCTTC. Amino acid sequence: CASSQEQDRDEGYTF.

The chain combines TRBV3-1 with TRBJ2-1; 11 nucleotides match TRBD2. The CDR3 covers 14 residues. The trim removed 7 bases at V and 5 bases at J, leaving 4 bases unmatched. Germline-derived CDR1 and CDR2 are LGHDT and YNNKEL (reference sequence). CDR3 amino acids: CASNLAGGHNEQFF. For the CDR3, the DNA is TGTGCCAGCAACCTAGCGGGGGGCCACAATGAGCAGTTCTTC.

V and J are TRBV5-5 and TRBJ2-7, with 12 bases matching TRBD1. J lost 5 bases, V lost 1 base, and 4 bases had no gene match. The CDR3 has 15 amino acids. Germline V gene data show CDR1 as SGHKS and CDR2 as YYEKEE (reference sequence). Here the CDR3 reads CASSLTGQGANEQYF. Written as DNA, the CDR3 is TGTGCCAGCAGCTTGACGGGACAGGGGGCGAACGAGCAGTACTTC.

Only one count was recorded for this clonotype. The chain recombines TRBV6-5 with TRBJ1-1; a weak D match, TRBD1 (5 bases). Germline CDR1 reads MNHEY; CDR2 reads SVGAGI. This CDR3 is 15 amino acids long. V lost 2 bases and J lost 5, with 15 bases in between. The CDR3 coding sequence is TGTGCCAGCAGTTACGGGATTACGGGGGGGACTGAAGCTTTCTTT. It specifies CASSYGITGGTEAFF.

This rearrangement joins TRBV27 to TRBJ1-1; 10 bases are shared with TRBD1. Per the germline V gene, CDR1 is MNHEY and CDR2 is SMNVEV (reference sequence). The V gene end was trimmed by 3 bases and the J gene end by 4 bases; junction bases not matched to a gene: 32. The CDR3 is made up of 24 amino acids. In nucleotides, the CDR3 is TGTGCCAGCAGTTTTGACAGGGTTATACTCCACCGGACAGGGGGACCGGGAGCGACCACTGAAGCTTTCTTT. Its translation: CASSFDRVILHRTGGPGATTEAFF.

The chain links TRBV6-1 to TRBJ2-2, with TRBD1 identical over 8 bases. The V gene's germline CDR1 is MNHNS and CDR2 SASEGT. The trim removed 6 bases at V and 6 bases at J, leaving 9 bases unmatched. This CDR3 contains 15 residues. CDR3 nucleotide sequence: TGTGCCAGCAGGAGGACAGGGCTCGATCCCGGGGAGCTGTTTTTT. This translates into CASRRTGLDPGELFF.

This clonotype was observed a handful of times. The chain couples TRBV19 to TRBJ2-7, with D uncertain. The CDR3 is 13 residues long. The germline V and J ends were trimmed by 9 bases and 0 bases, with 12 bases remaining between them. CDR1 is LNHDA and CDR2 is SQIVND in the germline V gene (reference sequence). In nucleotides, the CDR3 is TGTGCCAGCAGCCCTGGAATCTCCTACGAGCAGTACTTC. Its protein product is CASSPGISYEQYF.

The CDR3 DNA follows: TGTGCCAGCACCCTCGGCAAGGGGGCGCGGAATTCACCCCTCCACTTT. Residues: CASTLGKGARNSPLHF. V gene TRBV27 combines with J gene TRBJ1-6, with 7 positions matching TRBD1. The CDR3 length is 16 residues. Per the germline V gene, CDR1 is MNHEY and CDR2 is SMNVEV (reference sequence). With 7 bases clipped from V and 7 bases from J, the junction kept 13 bases outside the gene matches.

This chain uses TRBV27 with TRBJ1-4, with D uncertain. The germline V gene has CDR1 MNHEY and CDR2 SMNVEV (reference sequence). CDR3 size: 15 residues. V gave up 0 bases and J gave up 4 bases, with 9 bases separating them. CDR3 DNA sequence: TGTGCCAGCAGTTTATCGTACGGCTATAATGAAAAACTGTTTTTT. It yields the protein CASSLSYGYNEKLFF.

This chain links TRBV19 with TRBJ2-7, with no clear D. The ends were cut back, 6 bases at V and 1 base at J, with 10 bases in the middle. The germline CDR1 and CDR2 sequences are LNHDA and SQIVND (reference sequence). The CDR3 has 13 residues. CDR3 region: CASSAASSYEQYF. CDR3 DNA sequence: TGTGCCAGTAGCGCCGCCTCGTCCTACGAGCAGTACTTC.

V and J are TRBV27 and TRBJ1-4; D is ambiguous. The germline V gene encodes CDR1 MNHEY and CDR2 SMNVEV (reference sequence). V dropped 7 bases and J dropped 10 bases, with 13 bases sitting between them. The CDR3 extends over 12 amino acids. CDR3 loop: CASTGPSGKLFF. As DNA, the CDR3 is TGTGCCAGCACCGGTCCCTCGGGAAAACTGTTTTTT.

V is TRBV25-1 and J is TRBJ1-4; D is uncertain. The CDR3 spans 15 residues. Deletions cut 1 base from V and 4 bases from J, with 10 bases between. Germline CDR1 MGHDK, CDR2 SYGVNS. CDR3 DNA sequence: TGTGCCAGCAGTGAATCTGCAGCCTTTAATGAAAAACTGTTTTTT. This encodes CASSESAAFNEKLFF.

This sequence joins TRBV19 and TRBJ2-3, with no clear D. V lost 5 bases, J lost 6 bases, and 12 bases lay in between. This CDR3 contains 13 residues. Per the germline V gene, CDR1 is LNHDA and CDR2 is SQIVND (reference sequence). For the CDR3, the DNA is TGTGCCAGTAGTCTCTACCCCATGGATACGCAGTATTTT. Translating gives CASSLYPMDTQYF.

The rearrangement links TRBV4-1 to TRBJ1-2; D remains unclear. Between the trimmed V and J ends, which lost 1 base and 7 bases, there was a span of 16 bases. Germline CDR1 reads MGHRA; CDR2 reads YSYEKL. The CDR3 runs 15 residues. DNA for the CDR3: TGCGCCAGCAGCCAAGTGGGGAACGGGTTGGCTGGCTACACCTTC. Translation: CASSQVGNGLAGYTF.

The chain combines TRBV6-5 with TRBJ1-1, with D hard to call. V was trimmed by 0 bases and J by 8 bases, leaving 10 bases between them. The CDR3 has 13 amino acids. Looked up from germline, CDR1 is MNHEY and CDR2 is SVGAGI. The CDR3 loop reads CASSYSDLQEAFF. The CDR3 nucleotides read TGTGCCAGCAGTTACTCGGACCTACAAGAAGCTTTCTTT.

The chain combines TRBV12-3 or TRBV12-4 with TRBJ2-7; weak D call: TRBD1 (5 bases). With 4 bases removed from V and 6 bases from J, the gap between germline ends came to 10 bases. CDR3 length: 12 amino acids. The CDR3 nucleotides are TGTGCCAGCAGTTCCCAGGGAATCGAGCAGTACTTC. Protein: CASSSQGIEQYF.

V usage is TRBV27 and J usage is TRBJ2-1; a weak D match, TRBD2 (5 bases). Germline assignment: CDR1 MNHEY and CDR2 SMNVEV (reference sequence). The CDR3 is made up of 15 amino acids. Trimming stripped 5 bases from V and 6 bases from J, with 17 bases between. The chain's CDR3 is CASSMTAAGINEQFF. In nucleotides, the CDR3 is TGTGCCAGCAGTATGACCGCGGCGGGTATCAATGAGCAGTTCTTC.

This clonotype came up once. The CDR3 DNA reads TGCGCCAGCAGCCAAGTTGGGAGGGGGCCTAGGGGTCAGCCCCAGCATTTT. Translating gives CASSQVGRGPRGQPQHF. V and J are TRBV4-1 and TRBJ1-5, with 7 bases that match TRBD1. Germline CDR1 reads MGHRA; CDR2 reads YSYEKL. Unmatched junction bases numbered 12, after V lost 1 base and J lost 6 bases. The CDR3 runs to 17 residues.